This TCR beta chain was recorded in a study of response to subunit inactivated influenza vaccine. Via MiXCR, TCRdb re-called the RT-PCR reads, giving one row per CDR3 protein. This repertoire shows about 520,000 distinct CDR3 sequences, roughly 25% found once; its top ten account for 1.5% to 2%. CDR1 and CDR2 (germline): KGHSH, LQKENI. CDR3 length: 18 amino acids. The ends lost 2 bases at V and 0 bases at J; junction bases unmatched: 9. The TCR originated in a man aged 50-59 years who received an inactivated influenza vaccine. The sequences come from CD4+ T cells sorted from PBMCs, collected about 5 days after vaccination. J is TRBJ2-1 and V is TRBV18, with 8 bases identical to TRBD2. The CDR3 sequence is CASSPVMPGGSSYNEQFF. CDR3 sequence (DNA): TGTGCCAGCTCACCAGTCATGCCGGGGGGGAGCTCCTACAATGAGCAGTTCTTC.